These T cell receptor beta chains were read from a single sample in a study of blood T cell repertoires in COVID-19. Libraries were prepared by immunoSEQ multiplex PCR; TCRdb keeps only in-frame clonotypes and omits some of them. The sample has approximately 200,000 clones; 94% are singletons. Material: peripheral blood. These receptor sequences come from a man younger than 40 with COVID-19, enrolled during active disease. The CDR3 runs from the conserved cysteine through the conserved F or W. D genes are given only for firm matches. Size is omitted from some rows. Given values are once, few, many or a class for expanded clones.

V: TRBV28
J: TRBJ2-7
size: .
D: TRBD1
DNA: TGTGCCAGCAGTTCACAGGGGTTCCACGAGCAGTACTTC
CDR3: CASSSQGFHEQYF

V: TRBV10-3
J: TRBJ1-2
size: .
D: .
DNA: TGTGCCATCAGTGAGTCGACTCGGTTGGCTTACGGCTACACCTTC
CDR3: CAISESTRLAYGYTF

V: TRBV5-1
J: TRBJ2-1
size: .
D: .
DNA: TGCGCCAGCAGCTCGGCGCAGGGCTATGAGCAGTTCTTC
CDR3: CASSSAQGYEQFF

V: TRBV11-1
J: TRBJ1-1
size: .
D: TRBD1
DNA: TGTGCCAGCAGCCTAAGACAGGGGGCAGGCGAAACTGAAGCTTTCTTT
CDR3: CASSLRQGAGETEAFF

V: TRBV5-6
J: TRBJ2-5
size: .
D: TRBD1
DNA: TGTGCCAGCAGCCCTACCGGGACAGGGGGGTTATTGCGAGAGACCCAGTACTTC
CDR3: CASSPTGTGGLLRETQYF

V: TRBV5-1
J: TRBJ2-3
size: once
D: .
DNA: TGCGCCAGCAGCTTGCTACTTGTCGCTACAGATACGCAGTATTTT
CDR3: CASSLLLVATDTQYF

V: TRBV29-1
J: TRBJ1-1
size: once
D: .
DNA: TGCAGCGTTGGGTTGACGACGGGGAACACTGAAGCTTTCTTT
CDR3: CSVGLTTGNTEAFF

V: TRBV27
J: TRBJ2-7
size: .
D: TRBD1
DNA: TGTGCCAGCAGTTCCGGGACAGGAGACTACGAGCAGTACTTC
CDR3: CASSSGTGDYEQYF

V: TRBV6-7
J: TRBJ2-2
size: .
D: .
DNA: TGTGCCAGCAGTTATCACAGGAACACCGGGGAGCTGTTTTTT
CDR3: CASSYHRNTGELFF

V: TRBV29-1
J: TRBJ1-4
size: .
D: .
DNA: TGCAGCGTGGGCGGACAGCCAACTTATGAAAAACTGTTTTTT
CDR3: CSVGGQPTYEKLFF

V: TRBV29-1
J: TRBJ1-5
size: .
D: .
DNA: TGCAGCGTTGAAGAGCAGGACAATCAGCCCCAGCATTTT
CDR3: CSVEEQDNQPQHF

V: TRBV5-1
J: TRBJ2-5
size: .
D: TRBD2
DNA: TGCGCCAGCAGCCGGAGAGCTAGCGGGGGAAAGGAGACCCAGTACTTC
CDR3: CASSRRASGGKETQYF

V: TRBV11-3
J: TRBJ1-5
size: .
D: .
DNA: TGTGCCAGCAGCCTCACGCGTCAGCCCCAGCATTTT
CDR3: CASSLTRQPQHF

V: TRBV6-1
J: TRBJ2-3
size: .
D: .
DNA: TGTGCCAGCAGTGAACGGGGGGCACCCCCCACAGATACGCAGTATTTT
CDR3: CASSERGAPPTDTQYF

V: TRBV13
J: TRBJ1-3
size: .
D: .
DNA: TGTGCCAGCAGCCCTCAGGGCTCTGGAAACACCATATATTTT
CDR3: CASSPQGSGNTIYF

V: TRBV5-1
J: TRBJ2-7
size: .
D: .
DNA: TGCGCCAGCAGCTTGGAGGTAACAGGGTTTGAGCAGTACTTC
CDR3: CASSLEVTGFEQYF

V: TRBV5-1
J: TRBJ1-2
size: .
D: .
DNA: TGCGCCAGCAGCTCCGGCCTTGGAGGGTACAACTATGGCTACACCTTC
CDR3: CASSSGLGGYNYGYTF

V: TRBV6-5
J: TRBJ2-7
size: .
D: TRBD1
DNA: TGTGCCAGCAGTTATGGGACAGGGGGGGACTACGAGCAGTACTTC
CDR3: CASSYGTGGDYEQYF

V: TRBV15
J: TRBJ1-2
size: .
D: .
DNA: TGTGCCACCAGCAGAGATTTTCGTGGAGTGACAGATGGCTACACCTTC
CDR3: CATSRDFRGVTDGYTF

V: TRBV7-3
J: TRBJ2-3
size: .
D: TRBD2
DNA: TGTGCCAGCAGCTTGGCGGGGGGCACAGATACGCAGTATTTT
CDR3: CASSLAGGTDTQYF

V: TRBV19
J: TRBJ2-5
size: .
D: TRBD2
DNA: TGTGCCAGTAGCAACCGGGGGGGAGAGACCCAGTACTTC
CDR3: CASSNRGGETQYF

V: TRBV3-1/TRBV3-2
J: TRBJ1-6
size: .
D: .
DNA: TGTGCCAGCAGCCAGGGGGCTGAGTCACCCCTCCACTTT
CDR3: CASSQGAESPLHF

V: TRBV7-9
J: TRBJ1-2
size: .
D: TRBD1
DNA: TGTGCCAGCAGCACTTTCGACCTGGGTCAGGGGGCGGAAACGTACTATGGCTACACCTTC
CDR3: CASSTFDLGQGAETYYGYTF

V: TRBV27
J: TRBJ2-5
size: .
D: .
DNA: TGTGCCAGCAGTTTAGACAGACTCCAAGAGACCCAGTACTTC
CDR3: CASSLDRLQETQYF

V: TRBV7-2
J: TRBJ1-5
size: .
D: TRBD1
DNA: TGTGCCAGCAGCTTAGCACTGTCAGGGGGGAATCAGCCCCAGCATTTT
CDR3: CASSLALSGGNQPQHF

V: TRBV27
J: TRBJ2-1
size: .
D: TRBD2
DNA: TGTGCCAGCAGTTCGGGGACTAGCGGATACAATGAGCAGTTCTTC
CDR3: CASSSGTSGYNEQFF

V: TRBV2
J: TRBJ1-4
size: once
D: TRBD1
DNA: TGTGCCAGCCGGGGACAGCTTAATGAAAAACTGTTTTTT
CDR3: CASRGQLNEKLFF

V: TRBV4-1
J: TRBJ2-4
size: .
D: TRBD2
DNA: TGCGCCAGCAGCCAAGACGTGGCTAGCGGGGCAAACATTCAGTACTTC
CDR3: CASSQDVASGANIQYF

V: TRBV25-1
J: TRBJ1-6
size: .
D: .
DNA: TGTGCCAGCAGTGATATCGCAGGCATCCCTCTCAGAGGGTCACCCCTCCACTTT
CDR3: CASSDIAGIPLRGSPLHF

V: TRBV9
J: TRBJ1-3
size: few
D: .
DNA: TGTGCCAGCAGCCCCTTCGAGAGGGCTCATGACACCATATATTTT
CDR3: CASSPFERAHDTIYF

V: TRBV20-1
J: TRBJ1-2
size: .
D: .
DNA: TGCAGTGCTAGTGGGGGGTCAGGGGATGTTCATGGCTACACCTTC
CDR3: CSASGGSGDVHGYTF

V: TRBV11-2
J: TRBJ2-5
size: .
D: .
DNA: TGTGCCAGCAGCCCAGACGGACACTACAAAGGAGAGGAGACCCAGTACTTC
CDR3: CASSPDGHYKGEETQYF

V: TRBV12-2
J: TRBJ1-5
size: once
D: .
DNA: TGTGCAAGTCGCTTATCCCTTGGCAGGGGTAACAATCAGCCCCAGCATTTT
CDR3: CASRLSLGRGNNQPQHF

V: TRBV9
J: TRBJ1-2
size: .
D: TRBD1
DNA: TGTGCCAGCAGCGTAGCTCGGGACAGAACTAACTATGGCTACACCTTC
CDR3: CASSVARDRTNYGYTF

V: TRBV5-4
J: TRBJ1-6
size: .
D: .
DNA: TGTGCCAGCAGCTTCATTGGCGGGGTCACCTATAATTCACCCCTCCACTTT
CDR3: CASSFIGGVTYNSPLHF

V: TRBV9
J: TRBJ2-3
size: .
D: TRBD2
DNA: TGTGCCAGCAGCGTAGCTAGCGGATACACAGATACGCAGTATTTT
CDR3: CASSVASGYTDTQYF

V: TRBV5-5
J: TRBJ1-5
size: .
D: .
DNA: TGTGCCAGCAGCCCGACTTCGAATCAGCCCCAGCATTTT
CDR3: CASSPTSNQPQHF

V: TRBV6-2/TRBV6-3
J: TRBJ1-1
size: .
D: TRBD1
DNA: TGTGCCAGCAGTGCCCGGGACAGGGGGCGTATCGCTTTGGCCGCTGAAGCTTTCTTT
CDR3: CASSARDRGRIALAAEAFF

V: TRBV7-6
J: TRBJ2-7
size: .
D: .
DNA: TGTGCCAGCAGCTTAGGACCGGGGTCCTCCTACGAGCAGTACTTC
CDR3: CASSLGPGSSYEQYF

V: TRBV5-1
J: TRBJ2-7
size: once
D: .
DNA: TGCGCCAGCAGCTTGGCCGAGTACTACGAGCAGTACTTC
CDR3: CASSLAEYYEQYF

V: TRBV25-1
J: TRBJ2-2
size: .
D: .
DNA: TGTGCCAGCAGTGCCTCCAGGGACTTTTTGAACACCGGGGAGCTGTTTTTT
CDR3: CASSASRDFLNTGELFF

V: TRBV7-7
J: TRBJ2-5
size: .
D: TRBD1
DNA: TGTGCCAGCAGCTCCGGGACAGGTGGACAAGAGACCCAGTACTTC
CDR3: CASSSGTGGQETQYF

V: TRBV10-3
J: TRBJ2-3
size: .
D: TRBD2
DNA: TGTGCCATCAGTGAGCTAAACCCCCTAGCGGGGGGGACAGATACGCAGTATTTT
CDR3: CAISELNPLAGGTDTQYF

V: TRBV3-1/TRBV3-2
J: TRBJ2-5
size: .
D: .
DNA: TGTGCCAGCAGCCATCCAGGCGTGGGGCGAGAGACCCAGTACTTC
CDR3: CASSHPGVGRETQYF

V: TRBV10-3
J: TRBJ2-5
size: .
D: TRBD2
DNA: TGTGCCATCAGCGAAAGTAGCGGGGGGCACCAAGAGACCCAGTACTTC
CDR3: CAISESSGGHQETQYF

V: TRBV10-1
J: TRBJ2-1
size: .
D: TRBD1
DNA: TGCGCCAGCAGTGATTCCGACAGGGTAGGTTCTGAGCAGTTCTTC
CDR3: CASSDSDRVGSEQFF

V: TRBV5-1
J: TRBJ1-2
size: .
D: .
DNA: TGCGCCAGCAGCTTGGACGGGAACTATGGCTACACCTTC
CDR3: CASSLDGNYGYTF

V: TRBV2
J: TRBJ1-6
size: .
D: TRBD1
DNA: TGTGCCGGAATGGACAGGGGGTGGTATTCACCCCTCCACTTT
CDR3: CAGMDRGWYSPLHF

V: TRBV7-3
J: TRBJ2-6
size: .
D: TRBD1
DNA: TGTGCCAGCAGCAAGACAGGGGGCCTCTCTGGGGCCAACGTCCTGACTTTC
CDR3: CASSKTGGLSGANVLTF